The clone carrying this TCR beta chain was counted ten times or more. There were TCR beta CDR3 regions amplified from RNA transcripts. The study used the HTBI primer set for a first-round RT-PCR of the TCR CDR3. TCRdb re-derived calls from the multiplex PCR reads in MiXCR, one entry per CDR3 protein. The top ten clones hold around 25% of a sample with more than 300,000 distinct CDR3 sequences, approximately 15% of them seen once. Deletions cut 3 bases from V and 0 bases from J, with 15 bases between. This CDR3 has 16 amino acids. CDR1 and CDR2 (germline): DFQATT, SNEGSKA (reference sequence). Over 18 months, lack of ophthalmopathy progression marked Graves' hyperthyroidism as stable. Not enrolled were patients with uncontrolled infection, other autoimmune disease, pregnancy or lactation. This sample was taken from a study of T cells in Graves' hyperthyroidism and ophthalmopathy. Study context: At initial diagnosis, before any treatment had begun, peripheral blood was obtained.

The V call is TRBV20-1, the J call TRBJ1-5, with a tentative D call TRBD1 (6 bases). The TCR was taken from a woman aged 25 to 45 with Graves' hyperthyroidism. The sequencing sample was made of blood. The CDR3 here is CSASRDTDHSNQPQHF. The DNA for the CDR3 is TGCAGTGCTAGCCGGGACACGGATCATAGCAATCAGCCCCAGCATTTT.